This TCR beta chain was sequenced in a study of OX40 agonist ivuxolimab in advanced cancers. At the level of the study: The study treated patients with ivuxolimab, an agonistic anti-OX40 (CD134) antibody.

In its sample, this clone was seen a few times. Its target is not known. Germline values: CDR1 KGHSH, CDR2 LQKENI. The CDR3 has 14 residues. With 6 bases clipped from V and 4 bases from J, the junction kept 7 bases outside the gene matches. Sequenced by immunoSEQ multiplex PCR; TCRdb stores in-frame clones only, minus some. The sample contains about 69,000 clones, 80% to 85% of which appear only once. Findings and limits, study-wide: The CD4+ and CD8+ T cells in the blood had expanded clonally by week 6 at 0.1 to 3.0 mg/kg.

The rearrangement uses TRBV18 and TRBJ1-2; 8 bases line up with TRBD1. The receptor comes from an adult with an advanced solid tumor such as melanoma, head and neck, liver or kidney cancer. The specimen comprised CD4+ or CD8+ T cells sorted from blood, sampled in a trial of the OX40 agonist ivuxolimab. CDR3 bases: TGTGCCAGCTCGACGGGACAGGAAAGCTATGGCTACACCTTC. Residues: CASSTGQESYGYTF.